The T cell receptor (beta chain) described here comes from a study of regulatory T cells in long-lasting Graves disease (dated by TCRdb to about 2021). Looking at the study overall: To count as having persistent Graves' disease, a patient had to have received antithyroid drug treatment for over 5 years with TSH receptor autoantibodies remaining persistently positive. Peripheral blood TCR sequencing and RNA sequencing compared persistent Graves' disease patients with newly diagnosed Graves' disease patients. On average, persistent Graves' disease patients in the clinical cohort had been on antithyroid drugs for approximately ten years. TCR sequencing covered some 13 persistent and approximately 20 newly diagnosed Graves' disease patients, 33 samples in total. The study was registered as a clinical trial and conducted in China. Overall results and qualifications from the work: Only the TCR beta chain was sequenced and analyzed. More public clonotypes were shared among persistent patients (2,741) than among newly diagnosed patients (roughly 1,000). Peripheral blood alone was examined, since thyroid tissue, which constituted the primary lesion, could not be accessed. TRBV28, TRBJ1-2 and TRBJ2-5 were preferentially used in persistent disease, while TRBV20-1 and TRBJ2-1 were favored in newly diagnosed disease. The authors acknowledged the small sample size as a limitation that may reduce accuracy. Compared with newly diagnosed patients, persistent Graves' disease patients had lower TCR Shannon entropy and fewer highly expanded clones, which suggests clonal expansion.

The time point tag for this specimen amounts to: persistent/refractory GD, antithyroid drugs over 5 years with positive TRAb. For both TCR sequencing and RNA sequencing, RNA was extracted from PBMCs using TRIzol. The diagnosis of Graves' disease followed American Thyroid Association guidelines. Recruitment of patients was carried out at an endocrinology department in Xi'an, China. From each patient, 7.5 to 9.5 milliliters of peripheral blood was collected into an EDTA anticoagulant tube. Ficoll Paque Plus density gradient separation was used to isolate PBMCs, and no further T cell sorting was done. An Agilent 2100 Bioanalyzer and agarose gel were used to check RNA quality, while a NanoDrop 2000 measured RNA concentration. This clonotype has at least ten counts. The clone's antigen remains unknown. The junction shows a germline mismatch at one end, possibly a read error. Receptor amplification or capture employed multiplex PCR. Sequencer: Illumina HiSeq 4000. To build TCR beta libraries, CDR3 regions were amplified by Arm-PCR using iRepertoire HTBI primers. Before sequencing, the PCR products underwent gel purification. The paper's data handling went like this. Gene usage analysis of CDR3 amino acid clonotypes used the 62 TRBV and more than 13 TRBJ segments found across samples. COPE and FqMerger were used to merge the filtered high-quality paired reads into contigs. Contigs were aligned with BLAST to IMGT TRBV, TRBD and TRBJ reference genes, and CDR3 was defined per IMGT. Any clonotype with a frequency above 0.1% was classified as a highly expanded clone. Repertoire diversity was measured by Shannon entropy, and V-J evenness by the Gini coefficient. Clonotypes shared by more than one individual were considered public. The public reads were reprocessed in TCRdb via fastp at Q25 and MiXCR, keeping in-frame beta chains. One record per CDR3 amino acid sequence lists the most common genes and DNA. For this entry, the V and J calls and clone size follow TCRdb and not the study's own pipeline. This sample has 450,000 or so distinct CDR3 sequences in its table, and less than 25% of those were observed once. The ten most abundant clones make up 7% to 9.5% of the sample.

In the germline V gene (reference sequence), CDR1 corresponds to SGHKS and CDR2 to YYEKEE. The CDR3 measures 14 amino acids from cysteine to phenylalanine. Here the CDR3 DNA is all that survives: 42 bases in frame from base 1. The TCR originated in a female donor with Graves disease. Recombination linked TRBV5-5 to TRBJ1-2; the D gene assignment is ambiguous. The source was peripheral blood mononuclear cells (PBMCs), collected when the disease was refractory, from a patient treated with antithyroid drugs. CDR3 region: CASSLEPGYYGYTF. The nucleotide sequence reads as follows: TGCGCCAGCAGCTTGGAACCCGGCTACTATGGCTACACCTTC.